Detailed here is one TCR beta chain. Its antigen remains unidentified. Looked up from germline, CDR1 is MNHNS and CDR2 is SASEGT. V was pared by 1 base and J by 11 bases, with 15 bases of the junction left unmatched. The CDR3 runs to 17 residues. This specimen belongs to a study of STAT5B mutations in CD4+ large granular lymphocyte leukemia. Study details: Among healthy donors, a particular HLA allele went with more CDR3 'QG' motifs.

Overall study findings and caveats: Without putative leukemic clones, patient CD4-sorted repertoires remained more clonal than healthy CD4+ repertoires. Main leukemic clonotypes were patient-specific, but 25% appeared at low frequency elsewhere.

Assay used: immunoSEQ multiplex PCR; TCRdb lists only in-frame clones, some missing. In the table there are around 43,000 clones, 65% to 90% of which are singletons. Sequencing input: CD4+ T cells from blood buffy coats. The TCR originated in a human donor in good health. The gene calls are TRBV6-1 and TRBJ2-1; 9 positions match TRBD2. CDR3 amino acids: CASSEVTSGRSTSKQFF. CDR3 in DNA: TGTGCCAGCAGTGAAGTGACGAGCGGGAGGAGCACCTCCAAGCAGTTCTTC.